This T cell receptor (beta chain) was recovered during a study of regulatory and conventional T cells in RAG deficiency. TCRdb's table, derived via immunoSEQ multiplex PCR, lists solely in-frame clones and lacks some. This repertoire shows tens of thousands of clones, just over 90% found once; its top ten account for around 0.82%. Regarding the study as a whole: Patient subsets had shorter CDR3s; Omenn Treg-Tconv overlap exceeded 90%. Shannon entropy was markedly lower and Simpson indices higher in RAG-deficient patients than control T-cell subsets. Omenn syndrome and CID/AS patients had about 100-fold fewer unique Treg TCR beta sequences, versus roughly 10-fold elsewhere.

In regard to this clone: Its antigen is as yet unknown.

Per germline, CDR1 MNHEY and CDR2 SVGAGI. The CDR3 is 16 residues long. Trimming removed 4 bases at V and 8 bases at J, with 20 bases between. The sorted regulatory T cells were CD4+, CD25-high and CD127-low, with genomic DNA sequenced. These data are also associated with another study on regulatory T cells. That source reports: Primers: 52 TRBV forward and 13 TRBJ reverse. In patients, unique TRB V-J pairs were restricted and V/J usage skewed, especially in Tregs.

This sequence originates from a human donor in good health. The source material was Tregs sorted from blood. This chain connects TRBV6-5 to TRBJ1-4, with D perhaps TRBD1 (6 bases). CDR3 in amino acids: CASSSSFRGGGEKLFF. The CDR3 nucleotides are TGTGCCAGCAGTTCCTCTTTTAGGGGGGGAGGGGAAAAACTGTTTTTT.